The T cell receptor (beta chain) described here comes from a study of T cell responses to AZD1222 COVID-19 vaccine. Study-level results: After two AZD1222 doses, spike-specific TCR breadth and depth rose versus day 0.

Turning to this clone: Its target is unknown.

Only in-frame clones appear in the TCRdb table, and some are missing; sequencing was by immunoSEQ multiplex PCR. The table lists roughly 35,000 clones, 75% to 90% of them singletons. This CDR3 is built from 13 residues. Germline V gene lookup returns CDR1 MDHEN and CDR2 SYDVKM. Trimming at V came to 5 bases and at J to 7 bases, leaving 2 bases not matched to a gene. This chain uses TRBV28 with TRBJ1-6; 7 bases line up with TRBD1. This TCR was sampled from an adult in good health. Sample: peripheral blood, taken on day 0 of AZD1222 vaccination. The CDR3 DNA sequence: TGTGCCAGCAGTGGGACAGTAAATTCACCCCTCCACTTT. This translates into CASSGTVNSPLHF. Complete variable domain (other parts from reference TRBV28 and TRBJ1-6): DVKVTQSSRYLVKRTGEKVFLECVQDMDHENMFWYRQDPGLGLRLIYFSYDVKMKEKGDIPEGYSVSREKKERFSLILESASTNQTSMYLCASSGTVNSPLHFGNGTRLTVT.